Below, 29 T cell receptor beta chains from the same sample are listed, as sequenced in a study of shared clonotypes between healthy human individuals. Libraries were prepared by immunoSEQ multiplex PCR; TCRdb keeps only in-frame clonotypes and omits some of them. The sample includes approximately 940,000 clones, approximately 80% of them seen just once. The sample consisted of memory CD4+ T cells sorted from blood. Subset meaning: CD45RA-negative fraction. These receptors all come from a young man in good health.

This chain joins TRBV5-3 and TRBJ1-5; 10 bases agree with TRBD1. TRBV5-3 belongs to the ORF category, with a function that is uncertain. The junction had 8 bases not matched to a gene; V was cut back by 1 base and J by 10 bases. This CDR3 has 15 residues. The CDR3 protein is CARSLSGTGEVPQHF. In DNA form, the CDR3 reads TGTGCCAGAAGCTTGAGTGGGACAGGGGAAGTTCCCCAGCATTTT.

V usage is TRBV15 and J usage is TRBJ2-1; 12 nucleotides align to TRBD2. The J segment lost 4 bases and the V segment lost 4 bases, leaving 11 bases of the junction unmatched. The CDR3 has 18 residues. The V gene's germline CDR1 is LNHNV and CDR2 YYDKDF (reference sequence). CDR3 sequence reads: CATSTRTSGKLRYNEQFF. The CDR3 DNA sequence: TGTGCCACCAGCACCCGGACTAGCGGGAAACTTCGGTACAATGAGCAGTTCTTC. Based on the CDR3 plus reference TRBV15 and TRBJ2-1, the full variable domain is DAMVIQNPRYQVTQFGKPVTLSCSQTLNHNVMYWYQQKSSQAPKLLFHYYDKDFNNEADTPDNFQSRRPNTSFCFLDIRSPGLGDTAMYLCATSTRTSGKLRYNEQFFGPGTRLTVL.

The rearrangement uses TRBV2 and TRBJ2-5, with TRBD2 matching 7 bases. Germline values: CDR1 SNHLY, CDR2 FYNNEI. After removal of 3 bases from V and 5 bases from J, the junction contained 15 bases not matched to a gene. The CDR3 is 17 amino acids. The DNA of the CDR3 is TGTGCCAGCAGTGATCCCTTTACGGGGACTACCCGGGAGACCCAGTACTTC. It specifies CASSDPFTGTTRETQYF.

The rearrangement uses TRBV9 and TRBJ2-7; 10 nucleotides match TRBD1. The J segment lost 4 bases and the V segment lost 1 base, leaving 8 bases of the junction unmatched. Germline lookup yields CDR1 SGDLS and CDR2 YYNGEE. This CDR3 has 16 residues. The CDR3 DNA is TGTGCCAGCAGCGTACGACCGGGACAGGGGAGGTACGAGCAGTACTTC. This encodes CASSVRPGQGRYEQYF.

This clone has a count of ten or more. The chain recombines TRBV5-6 with TRBJ1-3; D gene ambiguous. The V end was cut by 4 bases, the J end by 3 bases, with 11 bases between. CDR3 size: 14 residues. Germline CDR1 SGHDT, CDR2 YYEEEE. The CDR3 region has the DNA TGTGCCAGCAGCCTATGGACTGGTGGAAACACCATATATTTT. Translating gives CASSLWTGGNTIYF.

The V call is TRBV29-1, the J call TRBJ2-6; D is unresolved. The CDR3 spans 13 residues. V gave up 4 bases and J gave up 3 bases, with 7 bases separating them. The germline gives CDR1 SQVTM, CDR2 ANQGSEA. CDR3 sequence (DNA): TGCAGCGTTGCCTATTATGGGGCCAACGTCCTGACTTTC. Translation: CSVAYYGANVLTF.

The rearrangement joins TRBV11-2 to TRBJ2-1; TRBD1 matches at 7 bases. The CDR3 loop spans 13 amino acids. With 5 bases clipped from V and 9 bases from J, the junction kept 7 bases outside the gene matches. Germline CDR1 and CDR2: SGHAT and FQNNGV. The chain's CDR3 is CASSVRQGTEQFF. The CDR3 region has the DNA TGTGCCAGCAGCGTACGACAGGGAACTGAGCAGTTCTTC. Full variable domain (remainder filled in from reference TRBV11-2 and TRBJ2-1): EAGVAQSPRYKIIEKRQSVAFWCNPISGHATLYWYQQILGQGPKLLIQFQNNGVVDDSQLPKDRFSAERLKGVDSTLKIQPAKLEDSAVYLCASSVRQGTEQFFGPGTRLTVL.

The J gene is TRBJ2-3, the V gene TRBV13; D not certain. From germline, CDR1 is PRHDT and CDR2 FYEKMQ (reference sequence). The V end lost 5 bases, the J end lost 12 bases, and 18 bases lay between the germline ends. There are 13 residues in the CDR3. This CDR3 is CASSLRNTKIQYF. CDR3 coding DNA: TGTGCCAGCAGCCTACGAAACACGAAGATCCAGTATTTT.

V and J are TRBV4-1 and TRBJ1-5; tentative D call: TRBD1 (5 bases). Trimming pared 0 bases from V and 7 bases from J, leaving 13 bases between. The germline CDR1 and CDR2 sequences are MGHRA and YSYEKL. The CDR3 loop spans 15 amino acids. CDR3 sequence reads: CASSQDGAGRQPQHF. In nucleotides, the CDR3 is TGCGCCAGCAGCCAAGATGGAGCAGGGAGGCAGCCCCAGCATTTT.

This clone came up once. The V gene is TRBV7-9, the J gene TRBJ2-1; 14 bases match TRBD2. With V trimmed by 5 bases and J by 8 bases, 5 bases remained unmatched. The CDR3 loop spans 15 amino acids. CDR1 and CDR2 (germline): SEHNR, FQNEAQ (reference sequence). The CDR3 region is CASSGGLAGGYEQFF. In DNA, the CDR3 is TGTGCCAGCAGCGGTGGACTAGCGGGAGGCTATGAGCAGTTCTTC. Complete variable domain (other parts from reference TRBV7-9 and TRBJ2-1): DTGVSQNPRHKITKRGQNVTFRCDPISEHNRLYWYRQTLGQGPEFLTYFQNEAQLEKSRLLSDRFSAERPKGSFSTLEIQRTEQGDSAMYLCASSGGLAGGYEQFFGPGTRLTVL.

The rearrangement uses TRBV27 and TRBJ2-7; D is possibly TRBD1 (6 bases). CDR1 and CDR2 from the germline V gene are MNHEY and SMNVEV (reference sequence). The V end lost 3 bases, the J end lost 4 bases, and 19 bases lay between the germline ends. The CDR3 loop spans 16 amino acids. The CDR3 DNA is TGTGCCAGCAGTTTTAGAGAGCAGGGGTCCCCTTACGAGCAGTACTTC. It is translated as CASSFREQGSPYEQYF.

This rearrangement joins TRBV5-1 to TRBJ1-4, with TRBD1 matching 8 bases. The CDR3 totals 17 residues. Germline assignment: CDR1 SGHRS and CDR2 YFSETQ. J gave up 2 bases and V 3 bases, and 9 bases lay outside the gene matches. The CDR3 is CASSSSGTGRTNEKLFF. CDR3 DNA: TGCGCCAGCAGCTCCTCCGGGACAGGCCGTACTAATGAAAAACTGTTTTTT.

The V call is TRBV5-6, the J call TRBJ2-7, with 10 bases matching TRBD1. The CDR3 sequence is 15 residues long. The ends lost 5 bases at V and 2 bases at J; junction bases unmatched: 7. Germline V gene lookup returns CDR1 SGHDT and CDR2 YYEEEE. The CDR3 bases are TGTGCCAGCAGACGGACAGGGGGTCCCACCTACGAGCAGTACTTC. Translation: CASRRTGGPTYEQYF.

This clone was detected a few times. This chain connects TRBV7-3 to TRBJ2-3, with a possible D match to TRBD2 (6 bases). Deletions cut 5 bases from V and 9 bases from J, with 21 bases between. The germline V gene has CDR1 SGHTA and CDR2 FQGTGA. The CDR3 spans 15 residues. CDR3 DNA sequence: TGTGCCAGCAGCCCTCTCGCGGGGTCAGCGGACACGCAGTATTTT. Its protein is CASSPLAGSADTQYF. The variable domain in full, with the rest retrieved from reference TRBV7-3 and TRBJ2-3, is GAGVSQTPSNKVTEKGKYVELRCDPISGHTALYWYRQSLGQGPEFLIYFQGTGAADDSGLPNDRFFAVRPEGSVSTLKIQRTERGDSAVYLCASSPLAGSADTQYFGPGTRLTVL.

The chain links TRBV14 to TRBJ2-6, with D possibly being TRBD2 (5 bases). This CDR3 has 14 residues. V lost 4 bases, J lost 5 bases, and 9 bases lay in between. Germline values: CDR1 SGHDN, CDR2 FVKESK. The CDR3 protein is CASSLSDWANVLTF. The CDR3 nucleotides are TGTGCCAGCAGCCTCTCGGACTGGGCCAACGTCCTGACTTTC.

CDR3 sequence (DNA): TGTGCCACCAGCCGGGGGGGACCTACGAGGGAGCAGTACTTC. This codes for CATSRGGPTREQYF. V usage is TRBV15 and J usage is TRBJ2-7; 8 nucleotides agree with TRBD2. Germline CDR1 LNHNV, CDR2 YYDKDF (reference sequence). Losses at the gene ends were 5 bases for V and 7 bases for J; bases not matched to a gene: 10. The CDR3 covers 14 residues.

The gene calls are TRBV5-8 and TRBJ2-5, with D possibly being TRBD2 (5 bases). V was clipped by 1 base and J by 4 bases, with 11 bases between them. CDR3 length: 14 amino acids. From germline, CDR1 is SGHTS and CDR2 YDEGEE. In DNA, the CDR3 is TGTGCCAGCAGCTTGAAAGGAGGCTCAGAGACCCAGTACTTC. Residues: CASSLKGGSETQYF.

This clone has a single count. The chain recombines TRBV5-6 with TRBJ2-3; 7 bases are a match to TRBD2. Germline trimming cut 5 bases from V and 5 bases from J; bases unmatched to any gene: 11. This CDR3 region has 15 residues. Germline lookup yields CDR1 SGHDT and CDR2 YYEEEE. This chain's CDR3 is CASRSGTGRRDTQYF. In DNA, the CDR3 is TGTGCCAGCAGGAGCGGGACTGGGAGGAGAGATACGCAGTATTTT. The complete variable domain, with remaining parts taken from reference TRBV5-6 and TRBJ2-3, reads DAGVTQSPTHLIKTRGQQVTLRCSPKSGHDTVSWYQQALGQGPQFIFQYYEEEERQRGNFPDRFSGHQFPNYSSELNVNALLLGDSALYLCASRSGTGRRDTQYFGPGTRLTVL.

The rearrangement uses TRBV18 and TRBJ1-2; D is uncertain. Germline V CDR1 and CDR2: KGHSH, LQKENI. The CDR3 length is 13 residues. Between the trimmed V and J ends, which lost 4 bases and 5 bases, there was a span of 11 bases. In DNA form, the CDR3 reads TGTGCCAGCTCACAGGGCCGGATGTATGGCTACACCTTC. As protein: CASSQGRMYGYTF.

J is TRBJ2-7 and V is TRBV6-5; 10 bases match TRBD2. Germline V CDR1 and CDR2: MNHEY, SVGAGI. The CDR3 has 15 amino acids. J was trimmed by 3 bases and V by 2 bases; bases with no gene match: 4. The CDR3 DNA reads as TGTGCCAGCAGTTACCTAGCGGGAGTTGGCTACGAGCAGTACTTC. It encodes CASSYLAGVGYEQYF.

V gene TRBV5-1 combines with J gene TRBJ2-3; TRBD2 matches 9 bases. Germline CDR1 reads SGHRS; CDR2 reads YFSETQ. This CDR3 is 15 amino acids long. The junction had 3 bases not matched to a gene; V was cut back by 0 bases and J by 4 bases. The CDR3 reads CASSLAGGRADTQYF. The CDR3 DNA follows: TGCGCCAGCAGCTTGGCCGGCGGGAGGGCAGATACGCAGTATTTT.

V is TRBV10-1 and J is TRBJ2-7; tentative D call: TRBD2 (5 bases). This CDR3 region has 13 residues. Germline CDR1 and CDR2: WNHNN and SYGVQD (reference sequence). Trimming pared 6 bases from V and 0 bases from J, leaving 9 bases between. CDR3 in amino acids: CASSRGSSYEQYF. In DNA, the CDR3 is TGCGCCAGCAGCCGGGGAAGCTCCTACGAGCAGTACTTC.

The chain is built from TRBV5-4 and TRBJ2-7; perhaps TRBD1 as D (6 bases). The CDR3 length is 14 residues. Germline CDR1 SGHNT, CDR2 YYREEE (reference sequence). V was clipped by 5 bases and J by 2 bases, with 14 bases between them. The DNA for the CDR3 is TGTGCCAGCAGTCCTCAGGGGAAGGCCTACGAGCAGTACTTC. Translation: CASSPQGKAYEQYF.

The chain carries TRBV2 and TRBJ2-4; 10 bases are a match to TRBD2. The CDR3 runs to 18 residues. Germline CDR1 SNHLY, CDR2 FYNNEI. With 2 bases clipped from V and 3 bases from J, the junction kept 10 bases outside the gene matches. The CDR3 loop reads CASSERASGGQGKNIQYF. CDR3 sequence (DNA): TGTGCCAGCAGTGAAAGGGCTAGCGGGGGCCAGGGCAAAAACATTCAGTACTTC.

This clone was counted between two and nine times. The V gene is TRBV30, the J gene TRBJ2-7; 9 bases align to TRBD2. CDR3 length: 13 amino acids. Germline-derived CDR1 and CDR2 are GTSNPN and SVGIG (reference sequence). V lost 5 bases, J lost 7 bases, and 9 bases stayed unmatched. The CDR3 loop is CAWDGGGAREQYF. Written as DNA, the CDR3 is TGTGCCTGGGACGGCGGGGGGGCGAGAGAGCAGTACTTC.

A remark on this clone: Other DNA variants within this sample encode the same CDR3. The chain has TRBV18 and TRBJ2-7, with 11 bases identical to TRBD1. Germline assignment: CDR1 KGHSH and CDR2 LQKENI. Losses at the gene ends were 5 bases for V and 4 bases for J; bases not matched to a gene: 4. The CDR3 is made up of 14 amino acids. The CDR3 DNA is TGTGCCAGCTCATCAGGACAGGGGGCGTACGAGCAGTACTTC. As protein: CASSSGQGAYEQYF.

This clone was seen at least ten times. V is TRBV11-2 and J is TRBJ2-6, with TRBD2 as a possible D gene (6 bases). Germline assignment: CDR1 SGHAT and CDR2 FQNNGV. The V end lost 5 bases, the J end lost 2 bases, and 13 bases lay between the germline ends. The CDR3 has 16 amino acids. CDR3 residues: CASSPEAGTGANVLTF. CDR3 nucleotides: TGTGCCAGCAGCCCAGAGGCGGGGACTGGGGCCAACGTCCTGACTTTC. Full variable domain (missing parts from reference TRBV11-2 and TRBJ2-6): EAGVAQSPRYKIIEKRQSVAFWCNPISGHATLYWYQQILGQGPKLLIQFQNNGVVDDSQLPKDRFSAERLKGVDSTLKIQPAKLEDSAVYLCASSPEAGTGANVLTFGAGSRLTVL.

The CDR3 sequence: CASSFTTPGGETQYF. CDR3 sequence (DNA): TGTGCCAGCAGCTTTACCACCCCGGGGGGAGAGACCCAGTACTTC. The chain joins TRBV5-6 to TRBJ2-5, with 7 nucleotides matching TRBD2. The J segment lost 4 bases and the V segment lost 2 bases, leaving 8 bases of the junction unmatched. The CDR3 has 15 residues. The germline gives CDR1 SGHDT, CDR2 YYEEEE.

This clone was detected a few times. The V call is TRBV30, the J call TRBJ2-4; D perhaps matches TRBD1 (6 bases). CDR1 is GTSNPN, CDR2 SVGIG, per germline (reference sequence). V lost 1 base, J lost 3 bases, and 10 bases lay in between. This CDR3 is 14 amino acids long. The CDR3 DNA reads as TGTGCCTGGAGTGAGGGGGATGGCAAAAACATTCAGTACTTC. Its translation: CAWSEGDGKNIQYF.